The TCR beta chain under discussion was sequenced for a study of cytomegalovirus exposure and HLA in healthy donors. Germline V gene lookup returns CDR1 GTSNPN and CDR2 SVGIG (reference sequence). Trimming took off 0 bases at V and 6 bases at J, with 12 bases between the two ends. This CDR3 is 14 amino acids long. As for the donors, each was a healthy bone marrow donor. The PCR made use of 60 Vbeta and 13 Jbeta primers. Using immunoSEQ multiplex PCR, the repertoire was profiled, and TCRdb retains in-frame clones only, with some absent. This table has 55,000 to 90,000 clones, around three quarters appearing once.

This TCR was recovered from a man aged 50 to 59 in good health and CMV-seronegative. The J gene is TRBJ1-5, the V gene TRBV30; no reliable D call. The source material was PBMCs. CDR3 nucleotide sequence: TGTGCCTGGAGTGTAAAGCCTTCGGGTCAGCCCCAGCATTTT. Amino acid sequence: CAWSVKPSGQPQHF.